The sequence of this T cell receptor (beta chain) was determined in a study of shared T cell receptors in the human thymus. The assay was immunoSEQ multiplex PCR, and TCRdb's table has in-frame clones only and misses some. The table lists a few hundred thousand clones, over 90% of them singletons. Sequenced sample: thymocytes. The receptor comes from a human donor.

The CDR3 sequence is CASSPPGTDLRVGGYTF. For the CDR3, the DNA is TGCGCCAGCAGCCCTCCCGGGACGGATCTTCGAGTGGGAGGCTACACCTTC. The J gene is TRBJ1-2, the V gene TRBV5-1, with TRBD1 as a possible D gene (5 bases). V shed 4 bases and J shed 8 bases, with 27 bases lying between them. This CDR3 region has 17 residues. Germline V gene lookup returns CDR1 SGHRS and CDR2 YFSETQ.